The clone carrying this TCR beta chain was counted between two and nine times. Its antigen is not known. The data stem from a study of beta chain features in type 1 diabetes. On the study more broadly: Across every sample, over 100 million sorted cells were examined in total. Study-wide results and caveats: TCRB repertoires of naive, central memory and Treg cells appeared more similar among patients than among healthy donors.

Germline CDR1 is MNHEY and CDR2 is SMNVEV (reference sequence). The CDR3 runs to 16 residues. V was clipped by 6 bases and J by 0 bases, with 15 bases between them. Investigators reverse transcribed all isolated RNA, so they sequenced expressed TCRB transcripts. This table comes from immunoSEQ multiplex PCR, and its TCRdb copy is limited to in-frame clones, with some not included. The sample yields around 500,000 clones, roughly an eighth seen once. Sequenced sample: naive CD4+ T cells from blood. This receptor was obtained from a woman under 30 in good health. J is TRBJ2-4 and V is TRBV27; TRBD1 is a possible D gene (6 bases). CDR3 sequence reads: CASSLQGWGAKNIQYF. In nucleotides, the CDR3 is TGTGCCAGCAGCCTACAGGGCTGGGGAGCCAAAAACATTCAGTACTTC.